This TCR beta chain was profiled in a study of patients and donors after allogeneic stem cell transplantation. TCRdb re-derived calls from the RT-PCR reads in MiXCR, one entry per CDR3 protein. Found here are approximately 160,000 distinct CDR3 sequences, approximately 28% of them singletons; the top ten hold around 3%. There are a few counts of this clonotype. What was sequenced was blood, either unsorted or a sorted T cell fraction (not recorded which). This clonotype originated in a human donor who was either an allogeneic HSCT recipient or a stem cell or donor lymphocyte infusion donor (not recorded which). It is not recorded whose cells these are; they may come from a transplant donor.

CDR3 amino acids: CASSVGSGARQPQHF. In DNA, the CDR3 is TGTGCCAGCTCCGTCGGGTCGGGGGCGAGGCAGCCCCAGCATTTT. This chain joins TRBV12-3 or TRBV12-4 and TRBJ1-5; tentatively, D is TRBD1 (6 bases). Deletions cut 8 bases from V and 7 bases from J, with 21 bases between. This CDR3 has 15 amino acids.